A single sample gave rise to the 21 T cell receptor beta chains below, sequenced in a study of OX40 agonist ivuxolimab in advanced cancers. TCRdb's table, derived via immunoSEQ multiplex PCR, lists solely in-frame clones and lacks some. The sample shows tens of thousands of clones, about nine tenths of them seen only once. The specimen comprised CD4+ or CD8+ T cells sorted from blood, sampled in a trial of the OX40 agonist ivuxolimab. The origin of the receptors is an adult with an advanced solid tumor such as melanoma, head and neck, liver or kidney cancer.

The rearrangement uses TRBV6-6 and TRBJ2-3; 8 nucleotides agree with TRBD1. There are 13 residues in the CDR3. CDR1 and CDR2 (germline): MNHNY, SVGAGI (reference sequence). Trimming took 7 bases from V and 3 from J; bases not matched to a gene: 3. The CDR3 DNA reads as TGTGCCAGCATTCAGGGGGCTACAGATACGCAGTATTTT. Protein product: CASIQGATDTQYF.

The genes are TRBV5-6 and TRBJ1-1; D gene unclear. V lost 0 bases, J lost 3 bases, and 9 bases lay in between. The CDR3 runs to 14 residues. Germline V gene sequence: CDR1 SGHDT, CDR2 YYEEEE. CDR3: CASSLVQGDTEAFF. Here the CDR3 DNA reads TGTGCCAGCAGCTTGGTACAAGGCGACACTGAAGCTTTCTTT.

The rearrangement joins TRBV12-5 to TRBJ1-1, with 7 bases fitting TRBD1. CDR1 and CDR2 (germline): LGHNT, FRNRAP. This CDR3 has 16 residues. The ends lost 1 base at V and 5 bases at J; junction bases unmatched: 10. The CDR3 DNA is TGTGCTAGTGGTTTGGGGAAGGTACAGGGGCAGACTGAAGCTTTCTTT. It is translated as CASGLGKVQGQTEAFF.

The chain employs TRBV5-1 and TRBJ1-6, with 8 nucleotides matching TRBD1. The V segment lost 3 bases and the J segment 7 bases; nucleotides outside the gene matches: 3. Per germline, CDR1 SGHRS and CDR2 YFSETQ. The CDR3 consists of 14 residues. The CDR3 protein is CASSSDRDNSPLHF. CDR3 sequence (DNA): TGCGCCAGCAGCTCGGACAGGGACAATTCACCCCTCCACTTT.

V gene TRBV18 combines with J gene TRBJ2-1, with 15 positions matching TRBD2. The CDR3 covers 16 residues. V lost 4 bases and J lost 9; bases outside the gene matches: 7. Germline CDR1 is KGHSH and CDR2 is LQKENI. Here the CDR3 reads CASSLTGTSGGFEQFF. The CDR3 DNA is TGTGCCAGCTCACTAACCGGGACTAGCGGGGGGTTTGAGCAGTTCTTC. Filled out from reference TRBV18 and TRBJ2-1, the complete variable domain reads NAGVMQNPRHLVRRRGQEARLRCSPMKGHSHVYWYRQLPEEGLKFMVYLQKENIIDESGMPKERFSAEFPKEGPSILRIQQVVRGDSAAYFCASSLTGTSGGFEQFFGPGTRLTVL.

V usage is TRBV10-3 and J usage is TRBJ2-3; 8 positions agree with TRBD1. CDR1 is ENHRY and CDR2 is SYGVKD in the germline V gene. After removal of 4 bases from V and 3 bases from J, the junction contained 9 bases not matched to a gene. This CDR3 comprises 16 residues. In DNA form, the CDR3 reads TGTGCCATCAGTGGGAGGGGCAGGGGGCATACAGATACGCAGTATTTT. Its translation: CAISGRGRGHTDTQYF.

This clone has more than one count but fewer than ten. The CDR3 reads CASSSGTVNGYTF. CDR3 bases: TGTGCCAGCAGTTCCGGGACAGTCAATGGCTACACCTTC. The chain is built from TRBV6-6 and TRBJ1-2, with 7 bases that match TRBD1. The CDR3 is made up of 13 amino acids. CDR1 is MNHNY, CDR2 SVGAGI, per germline (reference sequence). The V gene end was trimmed by 4 bases and the J gene end by 6 bases; junction bases not matched to a gene: 5.

The chain combines TRBV15 with TRBJ2-1, with D perhaps TRBD1 (5 bases). This CDR3 is 16 amino acids long. Trimming removed 3 bases from V and 8 bases from J, with 20 bases in between. From germline, CDR1 is LNHNV and CDR2 YYDKDF (reference sequence). The CDR3 DNA follows: TGTGCCACCAGCAGCCAAAGGGGCAGGGCCATGGATGAGCAGTTCTTC. This translates into CATSSQRGRAMDEQFF.

This clone is a singleton in its sample. The V call is TRBV19, the J call TRBJ1-2; TRBD1 might be the D (5 bases). Deletions cut 9 bases from V and 4 bases from J, with 12 bases between. The CDR3 is 12 residues long. Per germline, CDR1 LNHDA and CDR2 SQIVND (reference sequence). CDR3 sequence reads: CASRDFFYGYTF. The CDR3 coding sequence is TGTGCCAGCAGGGATTTCTTCTATGGCTACACCTTC.

This clone was found once. This CDR3 is CASSSIYPGSNTEAFF. The CDR3, as DNA: TGTGCCAGCAGCTCCATCTATCCGGGTTCGAACACTGAAGCTTTCTTT. The chain is built from TRBV7-2 and TRBJ1-1; D ambiguous. The V end lost 4 bases, the J end lost 1 base, and 16 bases lay between the germline ends. Germline V gene lookup returns CDR1 SGHTA and CDR2 FQGNSA. The CDR3 is 16 amino acids.

CDR3 sequence: CARNRADSNQPQHF. The CDR3 coding sequence is TGTGCCAGAAATCGGGCAGATAGCAATCAGCCCCAGCATTTT. The chain is built from TRBV5-3 and TRBJ1-5, with no clear D. Being an ORF, TRBV5-3 has a function that is uncertain. Trimming stripped 6 bases from V and 0 bases from J, with 10 bases between. The CDR3 length is 14 residues.

V usage is TRBV6-1 and J usage is TRBJ2-1, with a weak D call TRBD1 (6 bases). V lost 0 bases and J 9 bases, leaving 12 bases between the germline ends. Germline V gene lookup returns CDR1 MNHNS and CDR2 SASEGT. This CDR3 is built from 14 residues. The CDR3 loop is CASSEAGAPFEQFF. The CDR3 nucleotides are TGTGCCAGCAGTGAAGCGGGGGCCCCTTTTGAGCAGTTCTTC.

The chain employs TRBV5-4 and TRBJ2-7, with D possibly TRBD2 on 7 matching bases. The CDR3 totals 15 residues. From germline, CDR1 is SGHNT and CDR2 YYREEE (reference sequence). The germline V and J ends were trimmed by 2 bases and 0 bases, with 12 bases remaining between them. The CDR3 reads CASSFRGGSSYEQYF. The CDR3 DNA reads as TGTGCCAGCAGCTTCCGCGGGGGCAGCTCCTACGAGCAGTACTTC.

This clone was counted a few times. This chain uses TRBV9 with TRBJ1-1; D not certain. Trimming left V 0 bases short and J 3 bases short, with 12 bases between. This CDR3 is built from 15 residues. Germline CDR1 reads SGDLS; CDR2 reads YYNGEE. CDR3 in DNA: TGTGCCAGCAGCGTAGATCGGGTATCGGACACTGAAGCTTTCTTT. Translated, it gives CASSVDRVSDTEAFF.

V gene TRBV4-3 combines with J gene TRBJ1-1; D not resolved. This CDR3 has 16 amino acids. Trimming stripped 0 bases from V and 2 bases from J, with 13 bases between. Germline CDR1 and CDR2: LGHNA and YSLEER. The CDR3 DNA reads as TGCGCCAGCAGCCAAGATATCGACATAACCAACACTGAAGCTTTCTTT. Its translation is CASSQDIDITNTEAFF.

The chain employs TRBV6-4 and TRBJ1-2, with D hard to call. There are 13 residues in the CDR3. Germline V gene lookup returns CDR1 MRHNA and CDR2 SNTAGT. V lost 6 bases and J 6 bases, leaving 14 bases between the germline ends. Here the CDR3 DNA reads TGTGCCAGCAGGCCGGGAGCCTCACATGGCTACACCTTC. Protein product: CASRPGASHGYTF.

J is TRBJ2-5 and V is TRBV7-2, with D hard to call. Germline assignment: CDR1 SGHTA and CDR2 FQGNSA. V lost 2 bases, J lost 4 bases, and 11 bases lay in between. The CDR3 has 14 amino acids. The CDR3 DNA follows: TGTGCCAGCAGCTTAATCAGTTTTTTAGAGACCCAGTACTTC. Its protein is CASSLISFLETQYF.

This clone was seen only once. The V call is TRBV15, the J call TRBJ2-3; TRBD2 aligns across 12 bases. This CDR3 has 16 residues. The V segment lost 3 bases and the J segment 6 bases; nucleotides outside the gene matches: 7. Germline values: CDR1 LNHNV, CDR2 YYDKDF (reference sequence). The CDR3 loop is CATSSGLAGSGDTQYF. CDR3 sequence (DNA): TGTGCCACCAGCAGCGGACTAGCGGGGTCTGGGGATACGCAGTATTTT.

This clone was seen a single time. This chain uses TRBV2 with TRBJ2-1; D perhaps matches TRBD1 (5 bases). Trimming removed 6 bases at V and 6 bases at J, with 12 bases between. The CDR3 covers 13 residues. The germline V gene has CDR1 SNHLY and CDR2 FYNNEI. The CDR3 protein is CASRKDKVNEQFF. The CDR3 bases are TGTGCCAGCAGGAAGGACAAGGTCAATGAGCAGTTCTTC. Supplemented by reference TRBV2 and TRBJ2-1, the full variable domain reads EPEVTQTPSHQVTQMGQEVILRCVPISNHLYFYWYRQILGQKVEFLVSFYNNEISEKSEIFDDQFSVERPDGSNFTLKIRSTKLEDSAMYFCASRKDKVNEQFFGPGTRLTVL.

The V call is TRBV5-1, the J call TRBJ2-6, with D possibly being TRBD1 (6 bases). The CDR3 spans 15 residues. Per the germline V gene, CDR1 is SGHRS and CDR2 is YFSETQ. V lost 2 bases and J lost 1, with 7 bases in between. The CDR3 nucleotides are TGCGCCAGCAGCTTACAGGGTTCTGGGGCCAACGTCCTGACTTTC. Protein sequence: CASSLQGSGANVLTF.

This rearrangement joins TRBV11-2 to TRBJ2-7; 11 bases are a match to TRBD2. Germline values: CDR1 SGHAT, CDR2 FQNNGV. V shed 5 bases and J 6 bases; nucleotides not matched to a gene: 12. This CDR3 has 16 amino acids. In DNA, the CDR3 is TGTGCCAGCAGCGATTCCCCTAGCGGGAGGCTTGGCGAGCAGTACTTC. Translated: CASSDSPSGRLGEQYF.